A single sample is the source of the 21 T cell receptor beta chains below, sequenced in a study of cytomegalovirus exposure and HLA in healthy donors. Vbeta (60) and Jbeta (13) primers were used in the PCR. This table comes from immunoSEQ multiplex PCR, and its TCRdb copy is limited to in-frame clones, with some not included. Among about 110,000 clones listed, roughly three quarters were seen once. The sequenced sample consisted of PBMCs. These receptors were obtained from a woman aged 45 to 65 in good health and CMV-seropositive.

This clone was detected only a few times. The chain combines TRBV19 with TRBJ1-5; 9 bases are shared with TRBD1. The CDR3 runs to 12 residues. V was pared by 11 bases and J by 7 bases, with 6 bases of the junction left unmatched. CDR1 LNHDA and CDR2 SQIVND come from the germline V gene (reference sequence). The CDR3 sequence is CAGGTGWQPQHF. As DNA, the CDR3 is TGTGCCGGTGGGACAGGGTGGCAGCCCCAGCATTTT.

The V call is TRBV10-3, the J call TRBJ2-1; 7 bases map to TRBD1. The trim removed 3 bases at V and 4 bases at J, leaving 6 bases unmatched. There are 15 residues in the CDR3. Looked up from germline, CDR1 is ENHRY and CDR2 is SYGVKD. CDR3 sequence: CAISDTGAQYNEQFF. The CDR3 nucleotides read TGTGCCATCAGTGATACAGGGGCGCAATACAATGAGCAGTTCTTC.

DNA of the CDR3: TGTGCCAGCAGCTTAGTTGCCGGGACAGGGGTCTACGAGCAGTACTTC. Its translation is CASSLVAGTGVYEQYF. The rearrangement links TRBV11-2 to TRBJ2-7; TRBD1 matches 10 bases. V was pared by 1 base and J by 3 bases, with 6 bases of the junction left unmatched. Germline loops: CDR1 SGHAT, CDR2 FQNNGV. CDR3 size: 16 residues.

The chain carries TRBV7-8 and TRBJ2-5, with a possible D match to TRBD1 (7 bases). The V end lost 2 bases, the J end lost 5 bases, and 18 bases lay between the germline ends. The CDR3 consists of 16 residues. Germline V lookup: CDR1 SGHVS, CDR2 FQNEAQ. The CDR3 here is CASSLLQGRFGETQYF. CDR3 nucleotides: TGTGCCAGCAGCTTATTACAGGGGAGGTTTGGGGAGACCCAGTACTTC.

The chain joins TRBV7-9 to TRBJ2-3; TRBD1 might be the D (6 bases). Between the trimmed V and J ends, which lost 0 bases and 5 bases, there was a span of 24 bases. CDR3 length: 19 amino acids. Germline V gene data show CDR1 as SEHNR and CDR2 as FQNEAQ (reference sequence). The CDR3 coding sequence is TGTGCCAGCAGCTTAGCGAGGTTTAGACAGGCAACCTCGGGAGATACGCAGTATTTT. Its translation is CASSLARFRQATSGDTQYF.

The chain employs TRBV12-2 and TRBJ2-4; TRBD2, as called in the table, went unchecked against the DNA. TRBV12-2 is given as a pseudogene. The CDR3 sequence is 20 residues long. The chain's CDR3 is CASRLDPLAGGCRAKNIQYF. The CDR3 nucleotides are TGTGCAAGTCGCTTAGACCCACTAGCGGGAGGCTGTAGAGCCAAAAACATTCAGTACTTC.

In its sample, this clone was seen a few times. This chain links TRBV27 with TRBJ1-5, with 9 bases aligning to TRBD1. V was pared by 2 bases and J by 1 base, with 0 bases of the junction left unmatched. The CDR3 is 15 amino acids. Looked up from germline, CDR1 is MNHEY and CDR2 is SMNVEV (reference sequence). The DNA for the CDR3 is TGTGCCAGCAGTTTAGGACAGGGGAGCAATCAGCCCCAGCATTTT. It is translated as CASSLGQGSNQPQHF.

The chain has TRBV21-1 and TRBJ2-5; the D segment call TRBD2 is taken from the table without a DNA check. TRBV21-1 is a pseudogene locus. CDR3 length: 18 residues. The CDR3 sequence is CASSKGSRTSPNQETQYF. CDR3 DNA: TGTGCCAGCAGCAAAGGGAGCAGGACTAGCCCCAATCAAGAGACCCAGTACTTC.

CDR3 protein: CASSVYPQRGALNEQFF. DNA for the CDR3: TGTGCCAGCAGCGTATACCCCCAGCGGGGGGCATTAAATGAGCAGTTCTTC. The chain links TRBV9 to TRBJ2-1; TRBD2 agrees at 9 bases. Losses at the gene ends were 1 base for V and 7 bases for J; bases not matched to a gene: 12. Germline lookup yields CDR1 SGDLS and CDR2 YYNGEE. The CDR3 runs to 17 residues.

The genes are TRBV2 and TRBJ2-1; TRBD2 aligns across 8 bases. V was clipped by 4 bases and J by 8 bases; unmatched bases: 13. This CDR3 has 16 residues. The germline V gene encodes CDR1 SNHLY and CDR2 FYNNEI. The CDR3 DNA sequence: TGTGCCAGCAGTGGAGGACCGGGACTAGTTGTGGATGAGCAGTTCTTC. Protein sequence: CASSGGPGLVVDEQFF.

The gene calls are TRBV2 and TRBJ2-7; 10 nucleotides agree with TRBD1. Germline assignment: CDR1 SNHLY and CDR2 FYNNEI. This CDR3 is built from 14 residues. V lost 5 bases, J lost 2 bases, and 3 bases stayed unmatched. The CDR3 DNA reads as TGTGCCAGCAGTCCCGGGACAGGGGCCTACGAGCAGTACTTC. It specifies CASSPGTGAYEQYF.

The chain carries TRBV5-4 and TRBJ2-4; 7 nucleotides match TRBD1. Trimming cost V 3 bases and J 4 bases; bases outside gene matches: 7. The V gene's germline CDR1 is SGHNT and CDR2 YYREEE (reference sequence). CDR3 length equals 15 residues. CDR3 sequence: CASSSQGQLKNIQYF. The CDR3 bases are TGTGCCAGCAGCTCACAGGGACAGCTAAAAAACATTCAGTACTTC.

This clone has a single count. The CDR3, as DNA: TGTGCCAGCAGTGCTGACATGAACACTGAAGCTTTCTTT. This gives the protein CASSADMNTEAFF. The genes are TRBV2 and TRBJ1-1, with D hard to call. This CDR3 spans 13 amino acids. Trimming took 4 bases from V and 0 from J, leaving 6 bases between them. Germline V gives CDR1 SNHLY, CDR2 FYNNEI.

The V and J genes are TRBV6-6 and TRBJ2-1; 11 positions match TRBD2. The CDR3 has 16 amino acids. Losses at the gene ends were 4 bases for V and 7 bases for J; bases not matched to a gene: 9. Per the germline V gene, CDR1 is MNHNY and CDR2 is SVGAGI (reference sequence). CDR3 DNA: TGTGCCAGCAGTTCCTCCGATAGCGGGGGGGCAAATGAGCAGTTCTTC. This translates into CASSSSDSGGANEQFF.

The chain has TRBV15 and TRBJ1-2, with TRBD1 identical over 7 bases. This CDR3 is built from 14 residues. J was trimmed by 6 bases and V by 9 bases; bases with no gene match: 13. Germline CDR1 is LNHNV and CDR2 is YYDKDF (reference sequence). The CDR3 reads CATTKDRTLNGYTF. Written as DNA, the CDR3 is TGTGCCACTACTAAGGACAGGACCCTTAATGGCTACACCTTC.

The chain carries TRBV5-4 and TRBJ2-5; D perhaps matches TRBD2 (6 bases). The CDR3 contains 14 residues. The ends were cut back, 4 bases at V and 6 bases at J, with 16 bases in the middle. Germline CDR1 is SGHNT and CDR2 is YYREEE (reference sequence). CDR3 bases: TGTGCCAGCAGCCGGGCGGACGGCGGGAAGACCCAGTACTTC. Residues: CASSRADGGKTQYF.

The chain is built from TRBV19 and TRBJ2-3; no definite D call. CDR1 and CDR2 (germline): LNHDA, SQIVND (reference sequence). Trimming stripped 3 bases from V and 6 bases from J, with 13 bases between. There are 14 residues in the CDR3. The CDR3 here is CASSIVRSGDTQYF. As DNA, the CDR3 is TGTGCCAGTAGTATCGTGCGCTCAGGCGATACGCAGTATTTT.

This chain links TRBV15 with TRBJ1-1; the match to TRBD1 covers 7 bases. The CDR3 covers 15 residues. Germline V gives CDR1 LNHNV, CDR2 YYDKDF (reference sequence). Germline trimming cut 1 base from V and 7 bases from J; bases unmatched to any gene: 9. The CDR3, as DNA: TGTGCCACCAGCAGAGCGGGTAGGGGACAGCGTGAAGCTTTCTTT. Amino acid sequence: CATSRAGRGQREAFF.

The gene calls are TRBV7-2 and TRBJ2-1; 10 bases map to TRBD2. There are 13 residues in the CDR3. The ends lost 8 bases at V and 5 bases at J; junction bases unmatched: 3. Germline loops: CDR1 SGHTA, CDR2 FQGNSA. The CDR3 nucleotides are TGTGCCAGCGGGACTAGCGAAAACAATGAGCAGTTCTTC. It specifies CASGTSENNEQFF.

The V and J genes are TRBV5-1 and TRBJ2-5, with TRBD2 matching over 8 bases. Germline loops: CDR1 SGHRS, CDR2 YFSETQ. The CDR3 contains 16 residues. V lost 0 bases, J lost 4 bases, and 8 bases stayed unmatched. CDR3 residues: CASSLVSGGPGETQYF. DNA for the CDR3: TGCGCCAGCAGCTTGGTTTCGGGAGGGCCCGGAGAGACCCAGTACTTC. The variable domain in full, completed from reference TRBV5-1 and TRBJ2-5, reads KAGVTQTPRYLIKTRGQQVTLSCSPISGHRSVSWYQQTPGQGLQFLFEYFSETQRNKGNFPGRFSGRQFSNSRSEMNVSTLELGDSALYLCASSLVSGGPGETQYFGPGTRLLVL.

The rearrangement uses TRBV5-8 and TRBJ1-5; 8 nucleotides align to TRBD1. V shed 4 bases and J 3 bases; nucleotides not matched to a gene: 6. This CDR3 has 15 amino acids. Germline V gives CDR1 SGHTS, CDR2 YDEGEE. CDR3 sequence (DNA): TGTGCCAGCAGCCCGACAGGGGTTACCAATCAGCCCCAGCATTTT. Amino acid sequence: CASSPTGVTNQPQHF.